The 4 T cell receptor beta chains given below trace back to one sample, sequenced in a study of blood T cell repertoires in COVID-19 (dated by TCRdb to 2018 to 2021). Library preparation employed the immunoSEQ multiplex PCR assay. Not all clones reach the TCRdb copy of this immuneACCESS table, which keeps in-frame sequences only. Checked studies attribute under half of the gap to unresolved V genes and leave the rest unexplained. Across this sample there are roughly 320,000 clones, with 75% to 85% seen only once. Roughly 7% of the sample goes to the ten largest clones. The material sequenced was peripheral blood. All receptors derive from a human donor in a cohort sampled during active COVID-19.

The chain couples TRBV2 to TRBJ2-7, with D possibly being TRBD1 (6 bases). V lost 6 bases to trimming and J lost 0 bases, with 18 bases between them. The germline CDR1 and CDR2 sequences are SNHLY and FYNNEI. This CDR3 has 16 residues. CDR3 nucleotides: TGTGCCAGCAGCCCTGACAGGCCAGGGGCCTCCTACGAGCAGTACTTC. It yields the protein CASSPDRPGASYEQYF. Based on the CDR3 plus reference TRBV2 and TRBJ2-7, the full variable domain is EPEVTQTPSHQVTQMGQEVILRCVPISNHLYFYWYRQILGQKVEFLVSFYNNEISEKSEIFDDQFSVERPDGSNFTLKIRSTKLEDSAMYFCASSPDRPGASYEQYFGPGTRLTVT.

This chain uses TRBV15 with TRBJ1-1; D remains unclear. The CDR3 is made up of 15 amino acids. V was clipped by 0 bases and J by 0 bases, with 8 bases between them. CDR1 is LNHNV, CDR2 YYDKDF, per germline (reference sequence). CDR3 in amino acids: CATSRDRLMNTEAFF. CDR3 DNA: TGTGCCACCAGCAGAGATCGACTTATGAACACTGAAGCTTTCTTT.

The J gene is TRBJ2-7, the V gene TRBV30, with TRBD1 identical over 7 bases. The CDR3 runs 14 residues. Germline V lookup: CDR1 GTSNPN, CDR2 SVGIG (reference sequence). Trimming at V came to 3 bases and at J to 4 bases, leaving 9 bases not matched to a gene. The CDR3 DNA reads TGTGCCTGGAGCAAGAAACAGGGGCCTTACGAGCAGTACTTC. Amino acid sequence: CAWSKKQGPYEQYF. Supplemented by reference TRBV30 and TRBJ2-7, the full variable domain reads SQTIHQWPATLVQPVGSPLSLECTVEGTSNPNLYWYRQAAGRGLQLLFYSVGIGQISSEVPQNLSASRPQDRQFILSSKKLLLSDSGFYLCAWSKKQGPYEQYFGPGTRLTVT.

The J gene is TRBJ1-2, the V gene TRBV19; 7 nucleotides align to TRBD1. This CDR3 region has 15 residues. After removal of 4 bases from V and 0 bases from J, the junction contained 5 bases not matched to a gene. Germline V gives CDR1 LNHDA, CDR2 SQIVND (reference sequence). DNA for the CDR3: TGTGCCAGTAGTACAGGGGGGAAAGCTAACTATGGCTACACCTTC. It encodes CASSTGGKANYGYTF.